One sample yielded the 15 T cell receptor beta chains listed below, sequenced in a study of beta chain features in type 1 diabetes. All of the isolated RNA was reverse transcribed, so expressed TCRB transcripts were sequenced. Sequencing used immunoSEQ multiplex PCR; TCRdb keeps in-frame clones, though not all of them. This table has under 300,000 clones, under 20% appearing once. Overall study results and limits: Moderate yet significant TCRB CDR3 shortening was seen in Type 1 diabetes patients in all four CD4+ subsets.

No antigen is known for these receptors. The sample was naive CD4+ T cells from blood. Every receptor here comes from a man aged 30-40 years with type 1 diabetes.

This clone was found a few times. The rearrangement joins TRBV25-1 to TRBJ1-4, with a weak D call TRBD1 (5 bases). Germline CDR1 and CDR2: MGHDK and SYGVNS. V was clipped by 2 bases and J by 8 bases, with 15 bases between them. The CDR3 is made up of 15 amino acids. The CDR3 DNA is TGTGCCAGCAGTGAAGGCAGGGCCTTTTGGGAAAAACTGTTTTTT. Its translation is CASSEGRAFWEKLFF.

The chain uses TRBV29-1 and TRBJ2-5; 10 bases agree with TRBD2. Trimming removed 3 bases from V and 7 bases from J; junction bases left unmatched: 2. Germline values: CDR1 SQVTM, CDR2 ANQGSEA. The CDR3 consists of 12 residues. The CDR3 protein is CSVELAGVTQYF. The DNA for the CDR3 is TGCAGCGTTGAGCTAGCGGGGGTGACCCAGTACTTC.

The chain couples TRBV4-1 to TRBJ2-7, with 8 bases identical to TRBD1. With V trimmed by 6 bases and J by 6 bases, 7 bases remained unmatched. Per the germline V gene, CDR1 is MGHRA and CDR2 is YSYEKL. The CDR3 is 13 residues long. The CDR3 region has the DNA TGCGCCAGCAGTGGACAGGGTCAAATCGAGCAGTACTTC. Protein sequence: CASSGQGQIEQYF.

This clone was counted only a few times. This chain's CDR3 is CASSLGQGVGSDTQYF. The CDR3 region has the DNA TGCGCCAGCAGCCTCGGACAGGGAGTAGGTTCAGATACGCAGTATTTT. V and J are TRBV5-1 and TRBJ2-3, with 8 positions matching TRBD1. Germline-derived CDR1 and CDR2 are SGHRS and YFSETQ. The CDR3 spans 16 residues. J lost 4 bases, V lost 4 bases, and 11 bases had no gene match. Filled out from reference TRBV5-1 and TRBJ2-3, the complete variable domain reads KAGVTQTPRYLIKTRGQQVTLSCSPISGHRSVSWYQQTPGQGLQFLFEYFSETQRNKGNFPGRFSGRQFSNSRSEMNVSTLELGDSALYLCASSLGQGVGSDTQYFGPGTRLTVL.

This chain joins TRBV7-9 and TRBJ2-2; D not certain. This CDR3 region has 14 residues. Germline loops: CDR1 SEHNR, CDR2 FQNEAQ (reference sequence). Trimming removed 2 bases from V and 3 bases from J, with 7 bases in between. This CDR3 reads CASSLSGDTGELFF. CDR3 sequence (DNA): TGTGCCAGCAGCTTAAGTGGGGACACCGGGGAGCTGTTTTTT.

The rearrangement joins TRBV29-1 to TRBJ2-7; the D gene is possibly TRBD2 (5 bases). V was trimmed by 6 bases and J by 4 bases, leaving 19 bases between them. CDR1 SQVTM and CDR2 ANQGSEA come from the germline V gene. CDR3 length equals 14 residues. The CDR3 here is CSVEAPSTGYEQYF. CDR3 coding DNA: TGCAGCGTCGAGGCTCCTAGCACGGGTTACGAGCAGTACTTC.

The chain links TRBV7-9 to TRBJ2-7; D gene ambiguous. Germline assignment: CDR1 SEHNR and CDR2 FQNEAQ (reference sequence). V lost 5 bases and J lost 9, with 14 bases in between. The CDR3 spans 12 residues. The CDR3 loop is CASSPSESAQYF. For the CDR3, the DNA is TGTGCCAGCAGCCCCAGTGAATCAGCGCAGTACTTC.

The chain joins TRBV29-1 to TRBJ1-1; a possible D gene is TRBD1 (6 bases). Trimming stripped 6 bases from V and 6 bases from J, with 17 bases between. CDR3 length: 13 amino acids. Per the germline V gene, CDR1 is SQVTM and CDR2 is ANQGSEA. CDR3 sequence reads: CSVERTAHPEAFF. The CDR3 DNA reads as TGCAGCGTAGAAAGGACAGCCCACCCTGAAGCTTTCTTT.

The V call is TRBV6-7, the J call TRBJ2-1; 8 bases are shared with TRBD2. TRBV6-7 is an ORF, and what it does is uncertain. The CDR3 has 16 residues. J gave up 0 bases and V 2 bases, and 3 bases lay outside the gene matches. The CDR3 region has the DNA TGTGCCAGCAGTTACCCCAGCGGGAGCTCCTACAATGAGCAGTTCTTC. It yields the protein CASSYPSGSSYNEQFF.

The J gene is TRBJ2-7, the V gene TRBV19; 8 bases align to TRBD1. This CDR3 is built from 15 residues. Looked up from germline, CDR1 is LNHDA and CDR2 is SQIVND (reference sequence). V was pared by 4 bases and J by 5 bases, with 10 bases of the junction left unmatched. The CDR3 coding sequence is TGTGCCAGTAGTAGGACGGACAGGGATTACGACGAGCAGTACTTC. Its translation is CASSRTDRDYDEQYF.

V gene TRBV7-2 combines with J gene TRBJ1-3; 8 bases are a match to TRBD1. Trimming at V came to 5 bases and at J to 0 bases, leaving 6 bases not matched to a gene. There are 16 residues in the CDR3. Germline loops: CDR1 SGHTA, CDR2 FQGNSA. This CDR3 reads CASSTQTGGSGNTIYF. CDR3 in DNA: TGTGCCAGCAGCACCCAAACAGGGGGCTCTGGAAACACCATATATTTT.

The chain combines TRBV29-1 with TRBJ2-1; TRBD1 matches 7 bases. Trimming cost V 3 bases and J 7 bases; bases outside gene matches: 6. Germline CDR1 and CDR2: SQVTM and ANQGSEA. The CDR3 extends over 13 amino acids. This CDR3 is CSVERDSRNEQFF. The CDR3 DNA sequence: TGCAGCGTTGAGAGGGACAGTAGAAATGAGCAGTTCTTC.

This clone has only a few counts. The chain joins TRBV30 to TRBJ1-2; no firm D call. This CDR3 spans 14 amino acids. V was shortened by 0 bases and J by 5 bases, with 13 bases between the two germline ends. From germline, CDR1 is GTSNPN and CDR2 SVGIG (reference sequence). This chain's CDR3 is CAWSVRGGEYGYTF. DNA for the CDR3: TGTGCCTGGAGTGTACGAGGCGGGGAGTATGGCTACACCTTC.

The table lists this clone with a few counts. This chain joins TRBV9 and TRBJ2-7; TRBD1 aligns across 7 bases. The CDR3 has 15 amino acids. With 0 bases clipped from V and 1 base from J, the junction kept 4 bases outside the gene matches. Per germline, CDR1 SGDLS and CDR2 YYNGEE. CDR3 DNA sequence: TGTGCCAGCAGCGTAGCTACAGGGGCGTCCTACGAGCAGTACTTC. It translates to CASSVATGASYEQYF. The full variable domain, its missing parts supplied by reference TRBV9 and TRBJ2-7, is DSGVTQTPKHLITATGQRVTLRCSPRSGDLSVYWYQQSLDQGLQFLIQYYNGEERAKGNILERFSAQQFPDLHSELNLSSLELGDSALYFCASSVATGASYEQYFGPGTRLTVT.

The genes are TRBV25-1 and TRBJ2-3; D uncertain. Per germline, CDR1 MGHDK and CDR2 SYGVNS. The CDR3 is made up of 13 amino acids. V lost 5 bases and J 0 bases, leaving 6 bases between the germline ends. This CDR3 reads CASSTPSTDTQYF. The CDR3 coding sequence is TGTGCCAGCAGTACACCGAGCACAGATACGCAGTATTTT.